These T cell receptor beta chains were read from a single sample in a study of blood T cell repertoires in COVID-19. The repertoire was sequenced with immunoSEQ multiplex PCR; TCRdb's copy has only in-frame clones and lacks some. This sample has under 350,000 clones, with approximately 84% found just once. Sequencing was performed on PBMCs or T cells enriched from blood (not recorded which). The source is a man aged 25-45 years who had recovered from COVID-19. Both conserved end residues are part of each CDR3. A D gene is named only where the DNA matches it firmly. Clone size appears in some rows only: once, few, many, or a class for an expanded clone.

abundance | j_gene | d_gene | v_gene | CDR3nt | CDR3aa
. | TRBJ1-2 | TRBD1 | TRBV5-5 | TGTGCCAGCACGACAGGGGGCCACTATGGCTACACCTTC | CASTTGGHYGYTF
. | TRBJ2-1 | TRBD2 | TRBV7-9 | TGTGCCAGCAGTATACTAGCGGGAGTGGGGAATGAGCAGTTCTTC | CASSILAGVGNEQFF
few | TRBJ2-5 | . | TRBV6-1 | TGTGCCAGCAGTGAAATTCAGGGGGAGGATGAAGAGACCCAGTACTTC | CASSEIQGEDEETQYF
. | TRBJ2-3 | . | TRBV5-1 | TGCGCCAGCAGCTCGTCGACAGATACGCAGTATTTT | CASSSSTDTQYF
many | TRBJ1-2 | . | TRBV11-2 | TGTGCCAGCAGCTCCCCCCCGGACTACTATGGCTACACCTTC | CASSSPPDYYGYTF
. | TRBJ2-2 | . | TRBV2 | TGTGCCAGCGGCCTCCGGCCACAGGGAACCGGGGAGCTGTTTTTT | CASGLRPQGTGELFF
. | TRBJ1-1 | TRBD1 | TRBV18 | TGTGCCAGCTCACCGGGACAGGGGGCGATCACTGAAGCTTTCTTT | CASSPGQGAITEAFF
once | TRBJ2-2 | . | TRBV2 | TGTGCCAGCAGACTACCCGGGACACTTGACGCGGGCACCGGGGAGCTGTTTTTT | CASRLPGTLDAGTGELFF
. | TRBJ1-4 | . | TRBV5-6 | TGTGCCAGCAGCTTGCCGGGGGACGCAACTAATGAAAAACTGTTTTTT | CASSLPGDATNEKLFF
few | TRBJ2-5 | TRBD2 | TRBV7-9 | TGTGCCAGCAGCTTGGGACTAGCCCAAGAGACCCAGTACTTC | CASSLGLAQETQYF
. | TRBJ2-6 | TRBD1 | TRBV5-1 | TGCGCCACCTCTGACAGGGGGTTAGGATATGGGGCCAACGTCCTGACTTTC | CATSDRGLGYGANVLTF
. | TRBJ2-3 | TRBD2 | TRBV5-1 | TGCGCCAGCAGCTCCCAGCGGGGCCGCACAGATACGCAGTATTTT | CASSSQRGRTDTQYF
. | TRBJ2-1 | . | TRBV19 | TGTGCCAGTAGTATAGGATCGGGGGACCCCTACAATGAGCAGTTCTTC | CASSIGSGDPYNEQFF
. | TRBJ2-3 | . | TRBV3-1/TRBV3-2 | TGTGCCAGCAGCCTCCAAGCGAGCCCAGATACGCAGTATTTT | CASSLQASPDTQYF
. | TRBJ2-5 | TRBD1 | TRBV5-1 | TGCGCCAGCAGCTTATCGGACAGGGGGAGAGAGACCCAGTACTTC | CASSLSDRGRETQYF
. | TRBJ2-7 | TRBD1 | TRBV28 | TGTGCCAGCAGATCGCCCGGGACAGCCTCCTACGAGCAGTACTTC | CASRSPGTASYEQYF
. | TRBJ1-1 | . | TRBV2 | TGTGCCAGCAGGTCCACCGAGGGGAACACTGAAGCTTTCTTT | CASRSTEGNTEAFF
. | TRBJ1-2 | . | TRBV5-1 | TGCGCCAGCAGCCCTAGGACTGCTGGCCCCTCGAAGGGCTACACCTTC | CASSPRTAGPSKGYTF
. | TRBJ2-1 | TRBD2 | TRBV4-1 | TGCGCCAGCAGCCAATTTAGCGGGGGGGATTACAATGAGCAGTTCTTC | CASSQFSGGDYNEQFF
. | TRBJ1-5 | . | TRBV20-1 | TGCAGTGCTAGTGCAACCCAGGATCAGCCCCAGCATTTT | CSASATQDQPQHF
. | TRBJ1-5 | . | TRBV19 | TGTGCCAGTACCGAACGGGGGGCATCGGGTCAGCCCCAGCATTTT | CASTERGASGQPQHF
. | TRBJ1-1 | . | TRBV11-3 | TGTGCCAGCAGCATGGGGAGGGGTATGACTGAAGCTTTCTTT | CASSMGRGMTEAFF
. | TRBJ1-5 | . | TRBV19 | TGTGCCAGTAGTACCCAGGGAGGGGCCGGCAATCAGCCCCAGCATTTT | CASSTQGGAGNQPQHF
. | TRBJ1-6 | TRBD1 | TRBV11-2 | TGTGCCAGCAGTCGACAGGGGGCAAGGTCACCCCTCCACTTT | CASSRQGARSPLHF
. | TRBJ2-2 | TRBD2 | TRBV24-1 | TGTGCCACCAGTGATTGGGGGACTAGTAAAACCGGGGAGCTGTTTTTT | CATSDWGTSKTGELFF
few | TRBJ1-4 | . | TRBV18 | TGTGCCAGCTCACCGGACAGAGCAACTAATGAAAAACTGTTTTTT | CASSPDRATNEKLFF
. | TRBJ1-4 | . | TRBV28 | TGTGCCAGCGGGGCCCTCCAGCGTGAAAAACTGTTTTTT | CASGALQREKLFF
. | TRBJ1-1 | . | TRBV19 | TGTGCCTCCCAGCCCCAGGGTACTGAAGCTTTCTTT | CASQPQGTEAFF
. | TRBJ2-5 | TRBD2 | TRBV7-9 | TGTGCCAGCAGCTTTAAAGCGGGAATTCAAGAGACCCAGTACTTC | CASSFKAGIQETQYF
. | TRBJ1-4 | . | TRBV15 | TGTGCCACCAGCAGATCCACAGGGAATGAAAAACTGTTTTTT | CATSRSTGNEKLFF
. | TRBJ1-4 | TRBD1 | TRBV24-1 | TGTGCCACCAGTGATACGACAGGGGACGATGAAAAACTGTTTTTT | CATSDTTGDDEKLFF
. | TRBJ1-6 | . | TRBV19 | TGTGCCAGTAGTAGCAGCATGGACAGATTTGCACCCCTCCACTTT | CASSSSMDRFAPLHF
. | TRBJ2-2 | TRBD2 | TRBV24-1 | TGTGCCACCGCCTCAGGGACTAGCGGGAGGCGGCGCACCGGGGAGCTGTTTTTT | CATASGTSGRRRTGELFF
once | TRBJ2-3 | . | TRBV5-6 | TGTGCCAGCAGCTTGGATAGCGGCCGCACAGATACGCAGTATTTT | CASSLDSGRTDTQYF
. | TRBJ2-7 | TRBD1 | TRBV18 | TGTGCCAGCTCAGCCGCAGGGGGCACCCTTTACGAGCAGTACTTC | CASSAAGGTLYEQYF
. | TRBJ1-5 | . | TRBV6-1 | TGTGCCAGCAGTGATACAGGTCTATCAAGCAATCAGCCCCAGCATTTT | CASSDTGLSSNQPQHF
few | TRBJ1-1 | . | TRBV28 | TGTGCCAGCAGCATCGGGGGAGGGAACACTGAAGCTTTCTTT | CASSIGGGNTEAFF
few | TRBJ2-7 | TRBD2 | TRBV4-2 | TGTGCCAGCAGCCCCCGGACTAGCGGGAGGGCTAACGAGCAGTACTTC | CASSPRTSGRANEQYF
. | TRBJ1-5 | . | TRBV11-2 | TGTGCCAGCAGCTTAGCCCCAGGGCAGCCCCAGCATTTT | CASSLAPGQPQHF
. | TRBJ2-1 | TRBD2 | TRBV5-5 | TGTGCCAGCAGCTTGGTCGGGACTAGCGGGTACCCGCCCAATGAGCAGTTCTTC | CASSLVGTSGYPPNEQFF